These 3 T cell receptor beta chains were sequenced from one sample in a study of siplizumab effects on memory and regulatory T cells. TCRdb keeps only in-frame clones here, not all; method: immunoSEQ multiplex PCR. The top ten hold less than 0.4% of the sample, which has around 86,000 clones, 85% to 95% seen once. The sample comprised non-Treg CD4+ T cells sorted from blood. The receptors originated from a human donor in good health.

The J gene is TRBJ1-5, the V gene TRBV7-8; D is perhaps TRBD1 (5 bases). The CDR3 sequence is 15 residues long. Germline-derived CDR1 and CDR2 are SGHVS and FQNEAQ. With 4 bases removed from V and 4 bases from J, the gap between germline ends came to 14 bases. The CDR3, as DNA: TGTGCCAGCAGCTCGTATACAGGCCGAAATCAGCCCCAGCATTTT. Amino acids: CASSSYTGRNQPQHF.

This clone has just one count. The chain combines TRBV18 with TRBJ2-7; D unresolved. V lost 5 bases to trimming and J lost 4 bases, with 12 bases between them. This CDR3 has 13 amino acids. In germline, CDR1 is KGHSH, CDR2 LQKENI. CDR3 amino acids: CASSYDKAYEQYF. The DNA for the CDR3 is TGTGCCAGCTCATACGACAAAGCTTACGAGCAGTACTTC.

This clone was seen only once. The rearrangement links TRBV6-6 to TRBJ2-5; TRBD2 matches at 8 bases. Germline lookup yields CDR1 MNHNY and CDR2 SVGAGI (reference sequence). The junction had 6 bases not matched to a gene; V was cut back by 8 bases and J by 4 bases. The CDR3 length is 13 residues. CDR3 DNA sequence: TGTGCCAGCGGGACGGGGGGGTCAGAGACCCAGTACTTC. Its translation: CASGTGGSETQYF.